This TCR beta chain comes out of a study of T cell responses to AZD1222 COVID-19 vaccine (dated by TCRdb to about 2021). General notes on the study: AZD1222 recipients with second doses at about 4 weeks or about 12 weeks were pooled, because spike-specific TCR depth and breadth did not differ between schedules. Trial participants were enrolled by age into 18-55, 56-69 and 70-plus year subgroups, with around 150, 28 and 57 TCR-sequenced participants respectively. A total of just over 230 trial participants underwent TCR sequencing, of whom around 210 had received two doses of AZD1222 and roughly 26 had received two doses of the MenACWY control vaccine.

The CDR3 regions of human TCRbeta chains were analyzed by immunosequencing. For the original study's pipeline: Repertoire TCRs were checked for matches against a reference library of SARS-CoV-2-specific TCRs that had been generated using the MIRA antigen-specificity platform. Breadth was defined as the fraction of unique TCRs that were SARS-CoV-2-associated. Depth was defined as the fraction of total T cells that were SARS-CoV-2-associated. Using the MIRA data, each spike-specific TCR was mapped to the spike region that the TCR reacts to and placed in a CD4 or CD8 class. Log10-transformed breadth and depth values were compared by one-way ANOVA with Sidak's multiple comparisons tests. TCRdb's version of the immuneACCESS table is confined to in-frame rearrangements and falls short of the full clone set. An unresolved V gene accounts for under half of the shortfall where checked; the remainder is of unknown origin. V, J and clone size are taken as reported in that table, and D and trimming were inferred from the DNA itself. In all, the sample holds roughly 150,000 clones, and 91% of those were seen once. The top ten clonotypes cover more than 1.2% of the sample.

Turning to this clone: The antigen it binds to is not known. Within one base of it there is no much larger clone, and no base qualities were kept.

Explained via the paper, the time point label denotes: baseline before first vaccination. Samples from vaccinated people were obtained from the UK trials COV001 and COV002, which included a single-blind randomized controlled phase 2/3 trial of AZD1222 (ChAdOx1 nCoV-19) in healthy adults. Trial participant PBMC samples were collected at day 0 and day 28 after the second dose for TCRbeta chain sequencing. V loses 7 bases, J loses 0 bases, and the germline ends lie 10 bases apart. CDR3 length: 14 amino acids, cysteine to phenylalanine. Kept here is only the CDR3 DNA, which spans 42 bases and is read in frame from base 1. CDR1 SNHLY and CDR2 FYNNEI were looked up in the germline V gene. Study-wide findings and limitations: No day 14 peak-response samples were available, so repertoires were characterized only after the peak T cell response. The vaccine-associated CD4 TCRs covered the entire spike protein, and the dominant responses fell in regions 160-218 and 743-854. In the small 56-69-year group, the increase in depth fell short of significance, most likely because of low power. Participants were mostly white British, with more females than males. The authors suggested clonal diversity may have been underestimated. Reportedly, close to half of the unique spike-specific TCRs recognized epitopes lying outside the regions that are mutated in the B.1.351 and B.1.1.7 variants. After two AZD1222 doses, spike-specific TCR breadth and depth were significantly higher than at day 0 and than in MenACWY recipients. Only five to seven AZD1222 recipients were SARS-CoV-2 seropositive at baseline, limiting conclusions about previously exposed vaccinees.

The sequenced sample was peripheral blood, obtained on day 0 of AZD1222 vaccination. The V and J segments used are TRBV2 and TRBJ1-3; no D gene can be assigned with confidence. This sequence originates from an adult in good health. CDR3 region: CASIPPRSGNTIYF. At the DNA level, the sequence is TGTGCCAGCATCCCCCCGCGCTCTGGAAACACCATATATTTT. The full variable domain, with segments outside the CDR3 supplied by the reference TRBV2 and TRBJ1-3 proteins, appears as EPEVTQTPSHQVTQMGQEVILRCVPISNHLYFYWYRQILGQKVEFLVSFYNNEISEKSEIFDDQFSVERPDGSNFTLKIRSTKLEDSAMYFCASIPPRSGNTIYFGEGSWLTVV.